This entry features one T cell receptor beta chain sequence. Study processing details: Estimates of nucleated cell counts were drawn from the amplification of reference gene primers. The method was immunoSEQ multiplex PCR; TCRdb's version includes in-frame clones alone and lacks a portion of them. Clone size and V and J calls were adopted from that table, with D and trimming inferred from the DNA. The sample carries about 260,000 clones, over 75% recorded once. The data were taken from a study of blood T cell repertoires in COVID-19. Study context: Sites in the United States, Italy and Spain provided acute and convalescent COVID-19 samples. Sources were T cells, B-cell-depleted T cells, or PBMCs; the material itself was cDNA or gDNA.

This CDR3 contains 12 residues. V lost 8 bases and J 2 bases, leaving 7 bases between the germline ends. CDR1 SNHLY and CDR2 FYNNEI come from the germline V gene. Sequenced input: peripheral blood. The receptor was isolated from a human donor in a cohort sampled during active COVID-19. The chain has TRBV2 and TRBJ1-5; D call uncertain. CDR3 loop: CASSSGNQPQHF. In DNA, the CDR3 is TGTGCCAGCTCTTCCGGCAATCAGCCCCAGCATTTT. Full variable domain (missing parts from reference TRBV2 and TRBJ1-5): EPEVTQTPSHQVTQMGQEVILRCVPISNHLYFYWYRQILGQKVEFLVSFYNNEISEKSEIFDDQFSVERPDGSNFTLKIRSTKLEDSAMYFCASSSGNQPQHFGDGTRLSIL.